This T cell receptor (beta chain) was obtained from a study of blood T cells in healthy people across ages. This CDR3 has 14 amino acids. Between the trimmed V and J ends, which lost 2 bases and 11 bases, there was a span of 17 bases. The V gene's germline CDR1 is KGHDR and CDR2 SFDVKD. It was with a sample-barcoded 5' primer and a J-beta primer mix that a second PCR of about 6 to 12 cycles was run. One entry per CDR3 protein results from TCRdb running MiXCR on the 5' RACE reads. The sample lists 630,000 or so distinct CDR3 sequences; roughly 31% were seen once. The J gene is TRBJ1-1, the V gene TRBV24-1, with TRBD1 as a possible D gene (5 bases). The sequenced sample was blood. The TCR sequence derives from a woman aged 80 or older in good health. CDR3 sequence reads: CATSDSGREREAFF. For the CDR3, the DNA is TGTGCCACCAGTGATTCGGGCAGGGAGAGAGAGGCTTTCTTT.